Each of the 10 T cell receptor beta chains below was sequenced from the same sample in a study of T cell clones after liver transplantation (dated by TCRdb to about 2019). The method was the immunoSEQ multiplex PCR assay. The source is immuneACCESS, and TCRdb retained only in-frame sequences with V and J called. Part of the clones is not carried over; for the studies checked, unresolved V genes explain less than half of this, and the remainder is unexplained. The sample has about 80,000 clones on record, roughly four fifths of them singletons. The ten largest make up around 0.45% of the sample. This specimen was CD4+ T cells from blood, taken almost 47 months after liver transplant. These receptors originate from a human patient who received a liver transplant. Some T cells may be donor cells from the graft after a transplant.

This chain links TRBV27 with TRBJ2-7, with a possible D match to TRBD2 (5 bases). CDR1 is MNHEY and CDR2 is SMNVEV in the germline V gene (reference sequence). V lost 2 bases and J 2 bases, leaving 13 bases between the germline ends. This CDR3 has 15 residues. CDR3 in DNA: TGTGCCAGCAGTTTAGGGCTAGCCGCCGCCTACGAGCAGTACTTC. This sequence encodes CASSLGLAAAYEQYF.

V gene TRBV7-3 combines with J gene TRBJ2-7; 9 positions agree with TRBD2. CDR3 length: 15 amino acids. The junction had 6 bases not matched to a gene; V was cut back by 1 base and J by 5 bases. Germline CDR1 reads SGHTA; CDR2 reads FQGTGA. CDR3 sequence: CASSLKAGGSNEQYF. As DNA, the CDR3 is TGTGCCAGCAGCTTAAAAGCGGGAGGATCCAACGAGCAGTACTTC.

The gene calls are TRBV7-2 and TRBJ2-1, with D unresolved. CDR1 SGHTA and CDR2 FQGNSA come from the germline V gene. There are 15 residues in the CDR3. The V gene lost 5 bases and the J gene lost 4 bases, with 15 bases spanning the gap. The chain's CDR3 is CASSPLGGLYNEQFF. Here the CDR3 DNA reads TGTGCCAGCAGCCCCCTCGGCGGCCTTTACAATGAGCAGTTCTTC.

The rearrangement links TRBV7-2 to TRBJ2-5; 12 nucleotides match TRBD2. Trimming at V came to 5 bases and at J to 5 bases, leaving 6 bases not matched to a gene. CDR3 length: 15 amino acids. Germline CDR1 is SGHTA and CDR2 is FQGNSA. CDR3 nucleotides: TGTGCCAGCAGCCCTAGCGGGAGGGCCGGGGAGACCCAGTACTTC. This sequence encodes CASSPSGRAGETQYF. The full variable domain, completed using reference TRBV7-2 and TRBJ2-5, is GAGVSQSPSNKVTEKGKDVELRCDPISGHTALYWYRQSLGQGLEFLIYFQGNSAPDKSGLPSDRFSAERTGGSVSTLTIQRTQQEDSAVYLCASSPSGRAGETQYFGPGTRLLVL.

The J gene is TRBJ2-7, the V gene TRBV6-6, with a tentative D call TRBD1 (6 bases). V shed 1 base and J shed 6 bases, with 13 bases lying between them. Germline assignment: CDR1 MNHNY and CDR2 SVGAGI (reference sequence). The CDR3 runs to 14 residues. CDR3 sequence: CASSYFGQRAEQYF. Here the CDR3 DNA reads TGTGCCAGCAGTTACTTTGGACAGAGGGCCGAGCAGTACTTC.

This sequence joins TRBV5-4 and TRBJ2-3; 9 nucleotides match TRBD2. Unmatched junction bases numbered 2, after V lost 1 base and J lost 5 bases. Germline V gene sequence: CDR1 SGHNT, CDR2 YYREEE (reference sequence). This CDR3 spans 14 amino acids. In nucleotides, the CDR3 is TGTGCCAGCAGCTTGTTAGCGGGAGAAGATACGCAGTATTTT. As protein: CASSLLAGEDTQYF.

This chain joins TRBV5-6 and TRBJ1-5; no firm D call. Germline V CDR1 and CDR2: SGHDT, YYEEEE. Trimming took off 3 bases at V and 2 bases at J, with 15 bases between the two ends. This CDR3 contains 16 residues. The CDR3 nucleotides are TGTGCCAGCAGCTACGAAGCAGGCGGTCGCAATCAGCCCCAGCATTTT. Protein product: CASSYEAGGRNQPQHF.

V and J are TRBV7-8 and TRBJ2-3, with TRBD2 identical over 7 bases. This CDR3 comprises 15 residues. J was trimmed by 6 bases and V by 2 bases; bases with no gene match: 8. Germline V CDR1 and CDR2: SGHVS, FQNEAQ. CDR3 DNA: TGTGCCAGCAGCTTACGACTAGCCGGGACGGATACGCAGTATTTT. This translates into CASSLRLAGTDTQYF.

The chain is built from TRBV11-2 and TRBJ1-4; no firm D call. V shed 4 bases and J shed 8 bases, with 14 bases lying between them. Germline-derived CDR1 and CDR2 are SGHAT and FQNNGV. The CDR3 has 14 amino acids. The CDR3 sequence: CASSSLYRWEKLFF. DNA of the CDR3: TGTGCCAGCAGCTCCCTCTACAGATGGGAAAAACTGTTTTTT.

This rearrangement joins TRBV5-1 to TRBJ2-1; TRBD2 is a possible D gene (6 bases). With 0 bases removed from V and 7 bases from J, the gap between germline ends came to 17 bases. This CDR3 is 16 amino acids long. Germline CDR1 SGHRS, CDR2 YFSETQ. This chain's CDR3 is CASSLAITGVGNEQFF. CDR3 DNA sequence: TGCGCCAGCAGCTTGGCAATCACGGGAGTGGGTAATGAGCAGTTCTTC. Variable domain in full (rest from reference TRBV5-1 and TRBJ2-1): KAGVTQTPRYLIKTRGQQVTLSCSPISGHRSVSWYQQTPGQGLQFLFEYFSETQRNKGNFPGRFSGRQFSNSRSEMNVSTLELGDSALYLCASSLAITGVGNEQFFGPGTRLTVL.